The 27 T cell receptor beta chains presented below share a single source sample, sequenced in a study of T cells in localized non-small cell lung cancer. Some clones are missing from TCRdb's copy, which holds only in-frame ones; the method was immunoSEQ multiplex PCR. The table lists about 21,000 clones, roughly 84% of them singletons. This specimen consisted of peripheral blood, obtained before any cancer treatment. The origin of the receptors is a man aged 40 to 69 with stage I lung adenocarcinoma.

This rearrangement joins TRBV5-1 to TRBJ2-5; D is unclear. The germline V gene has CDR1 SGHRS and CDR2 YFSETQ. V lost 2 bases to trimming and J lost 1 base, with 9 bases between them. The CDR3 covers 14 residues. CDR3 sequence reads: CASSFLPSQETQYF. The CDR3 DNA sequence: TGCGCCAGCAGCTTCCTCCCCTCCCAAGAGACCCAGTACTTC.

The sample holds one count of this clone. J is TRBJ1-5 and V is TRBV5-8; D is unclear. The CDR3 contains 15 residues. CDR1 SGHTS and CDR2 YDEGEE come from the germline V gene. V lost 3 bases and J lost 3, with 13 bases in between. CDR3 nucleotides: TGTGCCAGCAGCTCCGGACGGACCAACAATCAGCCCCAGCATTTT. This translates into CASSSGRTNNQPQHF.

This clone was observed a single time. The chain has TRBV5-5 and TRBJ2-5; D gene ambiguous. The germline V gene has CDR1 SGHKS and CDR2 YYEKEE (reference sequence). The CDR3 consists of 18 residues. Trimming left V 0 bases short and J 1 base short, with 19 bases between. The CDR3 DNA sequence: TGTGCCAGCAGCTTGGTTGGCGTATTCAGGTTGAGCCAAGAGACCCAGTACTTC. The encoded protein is CASSLVGVFRLSQETQYF. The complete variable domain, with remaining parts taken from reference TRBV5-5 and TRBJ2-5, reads DAGVTQSPTHLIKTRGQQVTLRCSPISGHKSVSWYQQVLGQGPQFIFQYYEKEERGRGNFPDRFSARQFPNYSSELNVNALLLGDSALYLCASSLVGVFRLSQETQYFGPGTRLLVL.

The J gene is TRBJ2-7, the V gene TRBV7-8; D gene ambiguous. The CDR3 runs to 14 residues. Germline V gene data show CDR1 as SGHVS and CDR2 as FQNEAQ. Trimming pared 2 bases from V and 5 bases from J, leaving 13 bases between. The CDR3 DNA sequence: TGTGCCAGCAGCTTAAGACGAATTGGTAACGAGCAGTACTTC. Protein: CASSLRRIGNEQYF.

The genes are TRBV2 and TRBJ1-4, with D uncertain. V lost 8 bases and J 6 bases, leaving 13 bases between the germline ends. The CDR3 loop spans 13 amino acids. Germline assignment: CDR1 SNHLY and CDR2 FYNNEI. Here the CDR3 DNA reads TGTGCCAGCCGAGACCCCCCGGATGAAAAACTGTTTTTT. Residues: CASRDPPDEKLFF.

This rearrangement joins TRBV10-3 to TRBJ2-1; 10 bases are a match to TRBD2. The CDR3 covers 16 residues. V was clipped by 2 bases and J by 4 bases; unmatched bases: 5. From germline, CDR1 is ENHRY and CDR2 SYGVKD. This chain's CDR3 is CAISEITSGVYNEQFF. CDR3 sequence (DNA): TGTGCCATCAGTGAGATTACTAGCGGGGTATACAATGAGCAGTTCTTC.

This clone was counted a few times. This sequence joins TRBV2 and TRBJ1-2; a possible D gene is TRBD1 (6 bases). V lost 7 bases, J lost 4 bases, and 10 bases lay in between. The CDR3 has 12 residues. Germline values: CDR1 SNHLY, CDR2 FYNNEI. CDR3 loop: CASTADSYGYTF. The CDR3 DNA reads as TGTGCCAGCACCGCGGACAGCTATGGCTACACCTTC.

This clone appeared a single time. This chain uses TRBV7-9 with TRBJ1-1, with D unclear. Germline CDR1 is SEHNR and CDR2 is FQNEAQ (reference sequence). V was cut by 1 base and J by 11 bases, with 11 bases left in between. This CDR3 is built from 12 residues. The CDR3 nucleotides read TGTGCCAGCAGCTTAGAGTCCCCTCTGGCTTTCTTT. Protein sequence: CASSLESPLAFF.

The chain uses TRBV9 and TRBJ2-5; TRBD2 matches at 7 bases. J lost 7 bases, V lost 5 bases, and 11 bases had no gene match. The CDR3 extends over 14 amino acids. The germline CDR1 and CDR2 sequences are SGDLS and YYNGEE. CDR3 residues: CASRRFGGSGTQYF. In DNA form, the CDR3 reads TGTGCCAGCAGAAGATTCGGGGGGTCAGGGACCCAGTACTTC.

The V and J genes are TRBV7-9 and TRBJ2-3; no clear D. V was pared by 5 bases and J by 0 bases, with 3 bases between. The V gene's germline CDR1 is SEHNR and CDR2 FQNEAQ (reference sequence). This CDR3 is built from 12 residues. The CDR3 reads CASSKSTDTQYF. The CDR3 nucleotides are TGTGCCAGCAGCAAAAGCACAGATACGCAGTATTTT.

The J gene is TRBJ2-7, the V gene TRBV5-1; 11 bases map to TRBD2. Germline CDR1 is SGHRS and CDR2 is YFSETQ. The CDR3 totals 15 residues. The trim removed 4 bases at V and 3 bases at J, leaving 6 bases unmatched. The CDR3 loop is CASSDTSGGFYEQYF. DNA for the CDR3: TGCGCCAGCAGCGACACTAGCGGGGGCTTCTACGAGCAGTACTTC.

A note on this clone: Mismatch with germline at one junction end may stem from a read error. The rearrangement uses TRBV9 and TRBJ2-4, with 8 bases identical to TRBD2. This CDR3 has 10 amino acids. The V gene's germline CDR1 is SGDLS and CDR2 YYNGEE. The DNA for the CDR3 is TGTGCCAGCAGCCGACTAGCGTGCCGCTTC. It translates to CASSRLACRF.

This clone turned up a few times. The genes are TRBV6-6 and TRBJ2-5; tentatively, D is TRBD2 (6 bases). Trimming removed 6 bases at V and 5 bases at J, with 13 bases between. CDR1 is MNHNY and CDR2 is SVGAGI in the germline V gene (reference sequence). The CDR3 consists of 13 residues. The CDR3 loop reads CASSRDRGETQYF. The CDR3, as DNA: TGTGCCAGCAGCAGAGACCGGGGGGAGACCCAGTACTTC.

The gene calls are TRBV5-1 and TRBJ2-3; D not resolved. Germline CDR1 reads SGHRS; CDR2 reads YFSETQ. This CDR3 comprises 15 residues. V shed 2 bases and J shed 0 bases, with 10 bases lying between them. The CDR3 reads CASSLSLQSTDTQYF. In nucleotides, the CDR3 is TGCGCCAGCAGCTTAAGTTTACAAAGCACAGATACGCAGTATTTT.

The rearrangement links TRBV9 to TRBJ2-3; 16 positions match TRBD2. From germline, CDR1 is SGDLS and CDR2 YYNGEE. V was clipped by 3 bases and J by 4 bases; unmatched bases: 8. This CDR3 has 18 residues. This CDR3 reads CASSAPGLAGGRADTQYF. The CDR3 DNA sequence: TGTGCCAGCAGCGCTCCGGGACTAGCGGGGGGGCGGGCAGATACGCAGTATTTT. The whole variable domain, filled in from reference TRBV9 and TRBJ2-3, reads DSGVTQTPKHLITATGQRVTLRCSPRSGDLSVYWYQQSLDQGLQFLIQYYNGEERAKGNILERFSAQQFPDLHSELNLSSLELGDSALYFCASSAPGLAGGRADTQYFGPGTRLTVL.

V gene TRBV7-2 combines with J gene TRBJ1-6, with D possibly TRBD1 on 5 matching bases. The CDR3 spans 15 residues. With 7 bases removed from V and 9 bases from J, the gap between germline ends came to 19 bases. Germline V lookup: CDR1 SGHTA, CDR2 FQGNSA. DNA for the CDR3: TGTGCCAGCACCTCTCTTCAGGGAGTTGGTTCACCCCTCCACTTT. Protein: CASTSLQGVGSPLHF.

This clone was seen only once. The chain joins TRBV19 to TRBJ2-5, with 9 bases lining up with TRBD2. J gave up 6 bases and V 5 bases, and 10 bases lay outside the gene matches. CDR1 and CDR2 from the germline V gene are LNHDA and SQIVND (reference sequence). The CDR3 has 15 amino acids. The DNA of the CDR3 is TGTGCCAGTAGTGATGCGGGAGGGCCGATGAAGACCCAGTACTTC. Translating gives CASSDAGGPMKTQYF. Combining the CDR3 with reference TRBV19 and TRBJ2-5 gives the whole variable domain DGGITQSPKYLFRKEGQNVTLSCEQNLNHDAMYWYRQDPGQGLRLIYYSQIVNDFQKGDIAEGYSVSREKKESFPLTVTSAQKNPTAFYLCASSDAGGPMKTQYFGPGTRLLVL.

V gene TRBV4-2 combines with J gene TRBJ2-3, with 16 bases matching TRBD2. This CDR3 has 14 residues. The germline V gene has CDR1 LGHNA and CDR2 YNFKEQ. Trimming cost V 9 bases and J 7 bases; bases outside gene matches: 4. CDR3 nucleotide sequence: TGTGCCAGTGGGACTAGCGGGGGGGCGTATACGCAGTATTTT. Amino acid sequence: CASGTSGGAYTQYF.

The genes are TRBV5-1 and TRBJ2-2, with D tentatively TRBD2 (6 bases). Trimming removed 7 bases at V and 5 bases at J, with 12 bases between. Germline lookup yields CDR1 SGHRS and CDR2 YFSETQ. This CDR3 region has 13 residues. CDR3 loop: CASERGGTGELFF. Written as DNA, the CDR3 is TGCGCCAGCGAACGGGGAGGTACCGGGGAGCTGTTTTTT. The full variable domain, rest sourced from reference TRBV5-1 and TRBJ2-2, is KAGVTQTPRYLIKTRGQQVTLSCSPISGHRSVSWYQQTPGQGLQFLFEYFSETQRNKGNFPGRFSGRQFSNSRSEMNVSTLELGDSALYLCASERGGTGELFFGEGSRLTVL.

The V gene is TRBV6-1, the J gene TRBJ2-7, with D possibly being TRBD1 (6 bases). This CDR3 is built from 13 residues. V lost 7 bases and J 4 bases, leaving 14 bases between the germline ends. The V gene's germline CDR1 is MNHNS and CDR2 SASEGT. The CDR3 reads CASTLGAPYEQYF. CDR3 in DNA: TGTGCCAGCACCTTGGGGGCACCATACGAGCAGTACTTC.

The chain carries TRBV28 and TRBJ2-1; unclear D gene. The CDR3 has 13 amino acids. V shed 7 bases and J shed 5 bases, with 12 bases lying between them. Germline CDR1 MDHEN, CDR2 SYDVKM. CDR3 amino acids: CASNKQINNEQFF. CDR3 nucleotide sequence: TGTGCCAGCAACAAACAGATAAACAATGAGCAGTTCTTC. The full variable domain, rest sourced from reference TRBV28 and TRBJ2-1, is DVKVTQSSRYLVKRTGEKVFLECVQDMDHENMFWYRQDPGLGLRLIYFSYDVKMKEKGDIPEGYSVSREKKERFSLILESASTNQTSMYLCASNKQINNEQFFGPGTRLTVL.

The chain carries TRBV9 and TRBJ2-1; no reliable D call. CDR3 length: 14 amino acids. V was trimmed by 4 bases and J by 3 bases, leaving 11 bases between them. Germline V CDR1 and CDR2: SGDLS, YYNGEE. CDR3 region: CASSPQGNYNEQFF. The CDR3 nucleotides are TGTGCCAGCAGCCCCCAAGGGAACTACAATGAGCAGTTCTTC. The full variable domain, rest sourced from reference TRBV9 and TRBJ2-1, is DSGVTQTPKHLITATGQRVTLRCSPRSGDLSVYWYQQSLDQGLQFLIQYYNGEERAKGNILERFSAQQFPDLHSELNLSSLELGDSALYFCASSPQGNYNEQFFGPGTRLTVL.

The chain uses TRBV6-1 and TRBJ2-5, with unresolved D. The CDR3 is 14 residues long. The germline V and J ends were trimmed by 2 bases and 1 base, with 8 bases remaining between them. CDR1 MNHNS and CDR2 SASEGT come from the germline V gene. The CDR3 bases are TGTGCCAGCAGTGAACATACAGTCCAAGAGACCCAGTACTTC. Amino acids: CASSEHTVQETQYF.

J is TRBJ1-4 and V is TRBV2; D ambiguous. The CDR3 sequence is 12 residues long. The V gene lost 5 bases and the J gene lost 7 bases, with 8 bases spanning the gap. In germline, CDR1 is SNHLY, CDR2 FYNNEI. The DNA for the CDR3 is TGTGCCAGCAGTACCAGTGGTGAAAAACTGTTTTTT. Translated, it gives CASSTSGEKLFF.

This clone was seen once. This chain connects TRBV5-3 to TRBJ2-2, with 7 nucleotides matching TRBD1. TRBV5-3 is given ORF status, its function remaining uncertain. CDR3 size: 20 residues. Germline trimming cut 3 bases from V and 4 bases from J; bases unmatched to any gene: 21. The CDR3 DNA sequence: TGTGCCAGAAGCTCGGCCACAGGGGACAATAGAGTTTACGGCACCGGGGAGCTGTTTTTT. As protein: CARSSATGDNRVYGTGELFF.

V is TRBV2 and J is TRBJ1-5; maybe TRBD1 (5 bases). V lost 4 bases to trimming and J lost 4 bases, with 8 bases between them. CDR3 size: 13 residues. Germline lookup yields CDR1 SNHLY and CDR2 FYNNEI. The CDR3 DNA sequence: TGTGCCAGCAGTGGGACATTTAATCAGCCCCAGCATTTT. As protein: CASSGTFNQPQHF.

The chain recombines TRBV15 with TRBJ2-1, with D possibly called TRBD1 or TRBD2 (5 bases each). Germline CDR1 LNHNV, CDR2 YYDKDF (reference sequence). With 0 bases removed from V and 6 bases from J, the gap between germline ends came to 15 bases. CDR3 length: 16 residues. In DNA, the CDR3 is TGTGCCACCAGCAGAGATGCCCGATCTGGGGGCAATGAGCAGTTCTTC. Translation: CATSRDARSGGNEQFF.